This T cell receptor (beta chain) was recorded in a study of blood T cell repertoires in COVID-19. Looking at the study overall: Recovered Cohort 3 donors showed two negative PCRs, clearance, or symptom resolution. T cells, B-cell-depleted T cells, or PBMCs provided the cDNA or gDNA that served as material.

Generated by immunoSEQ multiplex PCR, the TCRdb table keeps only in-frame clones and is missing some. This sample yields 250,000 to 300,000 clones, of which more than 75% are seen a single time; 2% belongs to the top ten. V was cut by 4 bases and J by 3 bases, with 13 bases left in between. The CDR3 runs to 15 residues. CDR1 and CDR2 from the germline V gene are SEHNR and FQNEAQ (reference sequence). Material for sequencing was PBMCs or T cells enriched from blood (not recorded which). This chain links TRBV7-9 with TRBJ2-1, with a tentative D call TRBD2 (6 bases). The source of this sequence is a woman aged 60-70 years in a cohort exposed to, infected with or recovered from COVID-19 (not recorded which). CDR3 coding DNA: TGTGCCAGCAGCTCCAGGTCGGGAGTCTACAATGAGCAGTTCTTC. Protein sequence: CASSSRSGVYNEQFF.